The T cell receptor beta chain described here comes from a study of cytomegalovirus exposure and HLA in healthy donors. Findings and caveats of the study: One later analysis reportedly identified an Asian-associated ancestry cluster that showed fewer N-insertions than the approximately 710-donor mean. Cytomegalovirus-associated status was assigned to some 180 TCR beta chains.

Use of 60 Vbeta and 13 Jbeta primers characterized the PCR. Profiled with immunoSEQ multiplex PCR; TCRdb holds only in-frame clones, not every one. The repertoire has some 190,000 clones, approximately 83% of them found once; the top ten carry 1.2%. Comments on this clone: Its target is unknown.

The TCR originated in a boy younger than 10 in good health and CMV-seronegative. The sequenced material came from PBMCs.

The CDR3 loop is CASGDRLNTEAFF. Here the CDR3 DNA reads TGTGCCTCTGGTGACAGATTGAACACTGAAGCTTTCTTT. The chain is built from TRBV7-9 and TRBJ1-1, with D maybe TRBD1 (5 bases). Looked up from germline, CDR1 is SEHNR and CDR2 is FQNEAQ (reference sequence). CDR3 length: 13 residues. Trimming pared 11 bases from V and 0 bases from J, leaving 13 bases between.